The sequence of this TCR beta chain was determined in a study of Ad26.COV2.S vaccination and SARS-CoV-2 variants. Only in-frame clones appear in the TCRdb table, and some are missing; sequencing was by immunoSEQ multiplex PCR. The profile covers about 87,000 clones, with approximately 86% appearing a single time and about 16% taken by the ten largest. Findings of the study overall: Total T cell responses were possibly underestimated by TCR breadth and depth analyses. Reports say spike-specific CD8+ and CD4+ T cell responses covered substantial breadth after vaccination. Relative to placebo recipients, vaccine recipients exhibited elevated spike-specific TCR breadth.

Details on this clone: Its target is unknown. The sample contains more than one DNA sequence encoding this CDR3.

V gave up 4 bases and J gave up 2 bases; unmatched junction bases: 8. CDR1 MGHRA and CDR2 YSYEKL come from the germline V gene. This CDR3 is 16 amino acids long. The V and J genes are TRBV4-1 and TRBJ1-5, with 7 nucleotides matching TRBD1. The source was peripheral blood, collected after recovery from COVID-19. This clonotype originated in a human donor who had recovered from COVID-19. CDR3: CASSRLGDRGNQPQHF. The CDR3 region has the DNA TGCGCCAGCAGCCGTCTAGGCGACAGGGGCAATCAGCCCCAGCATTTT.